Below are 27 T cell receptor beta chains sequenced from a single sample in a study of blood T cells in healthy people across ages. Primed by a sample-barcoded 5' primer and a J-beta primer mix, a second PCR proceeded for about 6 to 12 cycles. TCRdb reprocessed the 5' RACE reads via MiXCR and lists one record per CDR3 protein. The repertoire holds 1,500,000 or so distinct CDR3 sequences, with approximately 42% as singletons. What was sequenced was blood. These receptors came from a woman between 18 and 29 years old in good health.

V and J are TRBV6-5 and TRBJ1-1; D unresolved. Germline V gene lookup returns CDR1 MNHEY and CDR2 SVGAGI. The CDR3 loop spans 13 amino acids. Trimming took off 2 bases at V and 4 bases at J, with 8 bases between the two ends. Here the CDR3 reads CASSYGVSTEAFF. As DNA, the CDR3 is TGTGCCAGCAGTTACGGGGTTAGCACTGAAGCTTTCTTT.

The chain has TRBV20-1 and TRBJ2-2; D not resolved. Trimming removed 5 bases from V and 6 bases from J, with 10 bases in between. The germline V gene has CDR1 DFQATT and CDR2 SNEGSKA (reference sequence). The CDR3 sequence is 12 residues long. In DNA form, the CDR3 reads TGCAGTGCTCTAAGTACTTCCGGGGAGCTGTTTTTT. It is translated as CSALSTSGELFF.

Comment on this clonotype: Compared with germline, one end of the junction differs, possibly owing to a read error. This chain connects TRBV7-7 to TRBJ2-1; 8 nucleotides align to TRBD2. The J call may be faulty, since TRBJ2-7 better matches the DNA end. Germline V gene lookup returns CDR1 SSHAT and CDR2 FNYEAQ (reference sequence). The CDR3 covers 17 residues. CDR3 bases: TGTGCTAGCAGCTTTGCCCCAGGACTAGCCTCCTACAATGAGCAGTACTTC. Amino acid sequence: CASSFAPGLASYNEQYF.

Concerning this clonotype: A much more abundant neighbour one base away suggests this may be a read error. The chain joins TRBV11-1 to TRBJ2-1; D is uncertain. The CDR3 has 14 residues. V was pared by 6 bases and J by 0 bases, with 9 bases between. Germline CDR1 reads SGHAT; CDR2 reads FQDESV (reference sequence). In DNA, the CDR3 is TGTGCCAGCAGGGAGACGAGCTCCTACAATGAGCAGTTCTTC. Translating gives CASRETSSYNEQFF.

This chain links TRBV4-1 with TRBJ1-1, with D possibly TRBD1 on 6 matching bases. The germline gives CDR1 MGHRA, CDR2 YSYEKL. V dropped 4 bases and J dropped 5 bases, with 17 bases sitting between them. CDR3 size: 15 residues. The CDR3 loop reads CASSPTRQGTTEAFF. The CDR3 coding sequence is TGCGCCAGCAGCCCCACAAGGCAGGGGACGACTGAAGCTTTCTTT.

The chain joins TRBV30 to TRBJ2-7, with a tentative D call TRBD1 (6 bases). V lost 8 bases, J lost 6 bases, and 20 bases lay in between. Germline V lookup: CDR1 GTSNPN, CDR2 SVGIG (reference sequence). The CDR3 sequence is 13 residues long. The CDR3 DNA reads TGTGCCGTCGGTAAGGGGACACCTTGCGAGCAGTACTTC. It encodes CAVGKGTPCEQYF. Supplemented by reference TRBV30 and TRBJ2-7, the full variable domain reads SQTIHQWPATLVQPVGSPLSLECTVEGTSNPNLYWYRQAAGRGLQLLFYSVGIGQISSEVPQNLSASRPQDRQFILSSKKLLLSDSGFYLCAVGKGTPCEQYFGPGTRLTVT.

The sample holds one count of this clonotype. This chain joins TRBV29-1 and TRBJ2-5; D could derive from TRBD1 or TRBD2 (6 bases each). Germline values: CDR1 SQVTM, CDR2 ANQGSEA. This CDR3 region has 12 residues. The V end lost 3 bases, the J end lost 5 bases, and 10 bases lay between the germline ends. In DNA, the CDR3 is TGCAGCGTTGACCAGGGGAGGGAGACCCAGTACTTC. Amino acid sequence: CSVDQGRETQYF.

This clonotype was found once. With a much larger clone just one base away, this may be a read error. The chain carries TRBV24-1 and TRBJ2-3; TRBD2 matches at 8 bases. The germline CDR1 and CDR2 sequences are KGHDR and SFDVKD. The CDR3 has 14 residues. V lost 7 bases and J lost 2; bases outside the gene matches: 4. Here the CDR3 reads CATRVAGPTDTQYF. The DNA of the CDR3 is TGTGCCACCAGGGTAGCGGGGCCCACAGATACGCAGTATTTT.

The rearrangement uses TRBV7-9 and TRBJ2-1, with unresolved D. Gene TRBJ2-7 matches the end of the DNA better, so the J call may be wrong. In germline, CDR1 is SEHNR, CDR2 FQNEAQ (reference sequence). The CDR3 covers 14 residues. The CDR3 sequence: CASTPTVSYNEQYF. In DNA form, the CDR3 reads TGTGCCAGCACCCCGACTGTCTCCTACAATGAGCAGTACTTC.

This clonotype was counted between two and nine times. The CDR3 sequence: CASSEALTRSADGYTF. CDR3 sequence (DNA): TGTGCCAGCAGTGAAGCGTTAACGAGGTCCGCGGATGGCTACACCTTC. The chain employs TRBV2 and TRBJ1-2; D gene uncertain. The CDR3 runs to 16 residues. The ends were cut back, 0 bases at V and 6 bases at J, with 17 bases in the middle. Looked up from germline, CDR1 is SNHLY and CDR2 is FYNNEI.

The CDR3 bases are TGTGCCAGCAGCCGGACTAGCGGGAGAGAGTACAATGAGCAGTTCTTC. Encoded protein: CASSRTSGREYNEQFF. The genes are TRBV9 and TRBJ2-1; 13 nucleotides match TRBD2. Germline CDR1 reads SGDLS; CDR2 reads YYNGEE. This CDR3 region has 16 residues. V was clipped by 4 bases and J by 4 bases; unmatched bases: 5.

The CDR3 sequence: CASRSGGTGANVLTF. The CDR3 DNA sequence: TGTGCCAGCAGGTCAGGAGGCACTGGGGCCAACGTCCTGACTTTC. This chain connects TRBV7-2 to TRBJ2-6, with D possibly matching TRBD2 (5 bases). This CDR3 is 15 amino acids long. From germline, CDR1 is SGHTA and CDR2 FQGNSA. V lost 6 bases and J 2 bases, leaving 11 bases between the germline ends.

This clonotype was seen a handful of times. The chain couples TRBV20-1 to TRBJ2-1; D is uncertain. The CDR3 is made up of 10 amino acids. The germline V gene has CDR1 DFQATT and CDR2 SNEGSKA (reference sequence). The V and J ends lost 1 base and 8 bases respectively, with 3 bases between them. In DNA, the CDR3 is TGCAGTGCTAGAGCGGATGAGCAGTTCTTC. Protein: CSARADEQFF.

The chain couples TRBV7-9 to TRBJ2-1; 7 bases map to TRBD2. The CDR3 sequence is 15 residues long. V lost 6 bases and J lost 5; bases outside the gene matches: 10. The germline V gene has CDR1 SEHNR and CDR2 FQNEAQ (reference sequence). The CDR3 is CASRVGWEGNNEQFF. Here the CDR3 DNA reads TGTGCCAGCAGAGTAGGGTGGGAGGGGAACAATGAGCAGTTCTTC.

The V and J genes are TRBV5-1 and TRBJ2-1; unclear D gene. Trimming removed 5 bases at V and 1 base at J, with 16 bases between. Germline V gives CDR1 SGHRS, CDR2 YFSETQ. This CDR3 region has 16 residues. CDR3: CASREGAGTSYNEQFF. In nucleotides, the CDR3 is TGCGCCAGCAGAGAAGGTGCAGGCACTTCCTACAATGAGCAGTTCTTC.

A word on this clonotype: Germline is not matched at one junction end, which may reflect a read error. The V gene is TRBV10-2, the J gene TRBJ2-5; 9 bases are shared with TRBD2. Germline CDR1 reads WSHSY; CDR2 reads SAAADI. The length of the CDR3 is 15 residues. The CDR3 loop reads CASSESWASGNEQYF. Written as DNA, the CDR3 is TGCGCCAGCAGCGAGTCTTGGGCTAGCGGGAATGAGCAGTACTTC.

The V and J genes are TRBV18 and TRBJ1-4; no clear D. There are 16 residues in the CDR3. V was clipped by 0 bases and J by 3 bases, with 11 bases between them. CDR1 KGHSH and CDR2 LQKENI come from the germline V gene. The CDR3 sequence is CASSPPGGVSNEKLFF. The CDR3 DNA follows: TGTGCCAGCTCACCACCGGGCGGAGTATCTAATGAAAAACTGTTTTTT.

The CDR3 DNA reads TGCAGCGTTGATCCTAGCACCCATACGCAGTATTTT. This gives the protein CSVDPSTHTQYF. The chain has TRBV29-1 and TRBJ2-3, with D possibly being TRBD2 (5 bases). V lost 3 bases and J lost 7, with 11 bases in between. The germline CDR1 and CDR2 sequences are SQVTM and ANQGSEA. CDR3 length: 12 residues.

V usage is TRBV7-2 and J usage is TRBJ2-3; 9 bases agree with TRBD2. V trimming: 7 bases; J trimming: 4 bases; junction bases outside the gene matches: 18. Germline V gives CDR1 SGHTA, CDR2 FQGNSA. CDR3 length: 18 residues. As DNA, the CDR3 is TGTGCCAGCACCAAGATCTGGATAGCGGGAGCGAGCGCAGATACGCAGTATTTT. Its translation: CASTKIWIAGASADTQYF.

The V call is TRBV6-1, the J call TRBJ1-1; 7 bases are a match to TRBD1. V lost 6 bases to trimming and J lost 2 bases; unmatched junction nucleotides: 15. The CDR3 has 17 amino acids. Germline CDR1 is MNHNS and CDR2 is SASEGT. CDR3 coding DNA: TGTGCCAGCAGGACTAACTGGGGGGGACAGATAAACACTGAAGCTTTCTTT. It encodes CASRTNWGGQINTEAFF.

The V call is TRBV20-1, the J call TRBJ2-4; 8 nucleotides agree with TRBD1. There are 14 residues in the CDR3. The germline V gene has CDR1 DFQATT and CDR2 SNEGSKA (reference sequence). Trimming cost V 2 bases and J 9 bases; bases outside gene matches: 9. CDR3 DNA sequence: TGCAGTGCTAGAACCGGGACAGGCGTGGGCATTCAGTACTTC. Protein: CSARTGTGVGIQYF.

V and J are TRBV2 and TRBJ2-5; the match to TRBD1 covers 10 bases. Unmatched junction bases numbered 9, after V lost 6 bases and J lost 5 bases. The CDR3 contains 15 residues. Germline loops: CDR1 SNHLY, CDR2 FYNNEI. The CDR3 DNA follows: TGTGCCAGCAGCTCAATTGACAGGGGGCTTGAGACCCAGTACTTC. Translating gives CASSSIDRGLETQYF.

The CDR3 DNA reads TGCAGTGCTCCTCTCCAATGGGGTACTGAAGCTTTCTTT. Translation: CSAPLQWGTEAFF. The gene calls are TRBV20-1 and TRBJ1-1; no reliable D call. V gave up 5 bases and J gave up 5 bases, with 15 bases separating them. The CDR3 runs 13 residues. Per the germline V gene, CDR1 is DFQATT and CDR2 is SNEGSKA (reference sequence).

The V and J genes are TRBV4-1 and TRBJ2-7; 8 nucleotides align to TRBD1. The V gene's germline CDR1 is MGHRA and CDR2 YSYEKL. The CDR3 runs to 15 residues. With V trimmed by 1 base and J by 6 bases, 8 bases remained unmatched. The CDR3 nucleotides read TGCGCCAGCAGCCAAGGGGTGGAGACAGGGGTCGAGCAGTACTTC. It encodes CASSQGVETGVEQYF.

The chain recombines TRBV5-1 with TRBJ2-1; D is undetermined. Germline values: CDR1 SGHRS, CDR2 YFSETQ. This CDR3 is 14 amino acids long. Trimming took 6 bases from V and 3 from J, leaving 13 bases between them. The CDR3 DNA reads TGCGCCAGCATGCTGGGAAATCTCTACAATGAGCAGTTCTTC. It yields the protein CASMLGNLYNEQFF.

Details on this clonotype: A much larger clone sits a single nucleotide away, making a read error possible. The V call is TRBV12-3 or TRBV12-4, the J call TRBJ2-1, with 9 bases aligning to TRBD1. The J call may be wrong; the DNA end is better matched by TRBJ2-7. The CDR3 is 15 residues long. CDR3 sequence (DNA): TGTGCCAGCAGGTCAACAGGGGGCGAGTACAATGAGCAGTACTTC. Protein product: CASRSTGGEYNEQYF.

In its sample, this clonotype was seen a few times. The J gene is TRBJ2-5, the V gene TRBV27; 10 bases match TRBD1. The CDR3 is made up of 17 amino acids. Germline V CDR1 and CDR2: MNHEY, SMNVEV (reference sequence). V lost 3 bases and J lost 0; bases outside the gene matches: 7. The CDR3 sequence: CASSFSTGQGYQETQYF. CDR3 coding DNA: TGTGCCAGCAGTTTTTCGACGGGACAGGGGTACCAAGAGACCCAGTACTTC.